These 11 T cell receptor beta chains came from one sample sequenced in a study of T cell responses to AZD1222 COVID-19 vaccine. Profiled with immunoSEQ multiplex PCR; TCRdb holds only in-frame clones, not every one. The table shows 100,000 to 150,000 clones, with 84% occurring only once. This material consisted of peripheral blood, taken 28 days after the second AZD1222 dose. The receptors stem from an adult who received the AZD1222 COVID-19 vaccine.

The chain combines TRBV19 with TRBJ1-5; D is perhaps TRBD1 (5 bases). CDR1 LNHDA and CDR2 SQIVND come from the germline V gene (reference sequence). CDR3 length: 12 residues. V was cut by 10 bases and J by 7 bases, with 14 bases left in between. Written as DNA, the CDR3 is TGTGCCACCCTAGTGGGGGGGCAGCCCCAGCATTTT. Amino acids: CATLVGGQPQHF.

The chain combines TRBV7-8 with TRBJ1-5, with 7 bases fitting TRBD1. The germline CDR1 and CDR2 sequences are SGHVS and FQNEAQ. The J segment lost 4 bases and the V segment lost 5 bases, leaving 2 bases of the junction unmatched. The length of the CDR3 is 13 residues. CDR3 residues: CASSVGQNQPQHF. The DNA of the CDR3 is TGTGCCAGCAGCGTGGGACAGAATCAGCCCCAGCATTTT. Combining the CDR3 with reference TRBV7-8 and TRBJ1-5 gives the whole variable domain GAGVSQSPRYKVAKRGQDVALRCDPISGHVSLFWYQQALGQGPEFLTYFQNEAQLDKSGLPSDRFFAERPEGSVSTLKIQRTQQEDSAVYLCASSVGQNQPQHFGDGTRLSIL.

The gene calls are TRBV4-2 and TRBJ2-7; D is perhaps TRBD2 (6 bases). The CDR3 totals 15 residues. Trimming pared 1 base from V and 3 bases from J, leaving 13 bases between. Germline V gene lookup returns CDR1 LGHNA and CDR2 YNFKEQ. As DNA, the CDR3 is TGTGCCAGCAGCCAAGGGGCGTCTAGCGTCTACGAGCAGTACTTC. Translating gives CASSQGASSVYEQYF.

The genes are TRBV6-1 and TRBJ2-2, with D possibly being TRBD1 or TRBD2 (6 bases each). V gave up 0 bases and J gave up 6 bases, with 14 bases separating them. The V gene's germline CDR1 is MNHNS and CDR2 SASEGT. The CDR3 is 16 amino acids. CDR3 sequence (DNA): TGTGCCAGCAGTGAAGCGCTACCGGGGGCCTCCGGGGAGCTGTTTTTT. Its protein product is CASSEALPGASGELFF.

This clone was counted once. The chain is built from TRBV11-1 and TRBJ2-1, with D perhaps TRBD1 (6 bases). CDR3 length equals 14 residues. Germline CDR1 SGHAT, CDR2 FQDESV (reference sequence). The V and J ends lost 4 bases and 6 bases respectively, with 13 bases between them. The CDR3 spells CASSSLRQVNEQFF. CDR3 coding DNA: TGTGCCAGCAGCTCGCTCCGACAGGTCAATGAGCAGTTCTTC.

V and J are TRBV6-2 or TRBV6-3 and TRBJ1-1; no clear D. The germline V gene has CDR1 MNHEY and CDR2 SVGEGT. Trimming removed 2 bases at V and 1 base at J, with 8 bases between. CDR3 length equals 14 residues. The CDR3, as DNA: TGTGCCAGCAGTTACAGGGATGGGAACACTGAAGCTTTCTTT. Translated, it gives CASSYRDGNTEAFF.

The chain couples TRBV6-6 to TRBJ2-2; D unresolved. Between the trimmed V and J ends, which lost 6 bases and 7 bases, there was a span of 12 bases. CDR1 is MNHNY and CDR2 is SVGAGI in the germline V gene (reference sequence). This CDR3 is built from 13 residues. The DNA for the CDR3 is TGTGCCAGCAGCATAAGGGATATCGGGGAGCTGTTTTTT. Protein product: CASSIRDIGELFF.

This chain joins TRBV28 and TRBJ2-2; perhaps TRBD1 as D (5 bases). This CDR3 is built from 12 residues. V was shortened by 5 bases and J by 8 bases, with 9 bases between the two germline ends. Germline V gives CDR1 MDHEN, CDR2 SYDVKM. The CDR3 DNA sequence: TGTGCCAGCAGTCTCCAGGGTGGGGAGCTGTTTTTT. Translating gives CASSLQGGELFF.

The gene calls are TRBV11-2 and TRBJ2-1; D is unresolved. Between the trimmed V and J ends, which lost 3 bases and 7 bases, there was a span of 1 base. CDR3 length: 10 residues. Germline values: CDR1 SGHAT, CDR2 FQNNGV. DNA for the CDR3: TGTGCCAGCAGCTTGAATGAGCAGTTCTTC. Residues: CASSLNEQFF.

V usage is TRBV4-3 and J usage is TRBJ2-5; a weak D match, TRBD2 (6 bases). This CDR3 region has 14 residues. Germline V gene sequence: CDR1 LGHNA, CDR2 YSLEER. Trimming cost V 2 bases and J 5 bases, with 12 bases left between them. CDR3 DNA sequence: TGCGCCAGCAGCCAACAGCTAGCGTCGGAGACCCAGTACTTC. This gives the protein CASSQQLASETQYF.

V is TRBV28 and J is TRBJ2-1; D is possibly TRBD1 or TRBD2 (5 bases each). V lost 3 bases and J lost 11, with 14 bases in between. From germline, CDR1 is MDHEN and CDR2 SYDVKM. The CDR3 is made up of 13 amino acids. CDR3 residues: CASSFGSGPQQFF. CDR3 in DNA: TGTGCCAGCAGTTTCGGGTCGGGGCCCCAGCAGTTCTTC.